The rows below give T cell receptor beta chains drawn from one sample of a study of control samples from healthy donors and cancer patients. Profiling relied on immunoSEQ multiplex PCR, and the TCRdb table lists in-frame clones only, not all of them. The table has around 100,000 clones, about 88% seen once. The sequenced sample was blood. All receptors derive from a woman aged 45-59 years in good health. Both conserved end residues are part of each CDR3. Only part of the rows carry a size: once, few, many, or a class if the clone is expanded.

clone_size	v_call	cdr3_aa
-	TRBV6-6	CASLNREMNTEAFF
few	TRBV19	CASSPDRGRQPQHF
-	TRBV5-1	CASSLVSGSTDTQYF
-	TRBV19	CASTLGVNEAFF
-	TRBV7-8	CASNKGGETQYF
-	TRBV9	CASSPTDRFEAFF
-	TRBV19	CASSGSLNQPQHF
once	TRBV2	CASSADGTGELFF
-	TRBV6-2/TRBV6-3	CARSRGDGTSGKGDTQYF
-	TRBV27	CASSSAGDGQPQHF
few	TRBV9	CASSPGGGLLHF
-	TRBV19	CASSIGGFGGYTF
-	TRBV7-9	CASSLSNSGANVLTF
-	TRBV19	CASSLQGFTEAFF
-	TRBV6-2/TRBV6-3	CASSSHPRLADTQYF
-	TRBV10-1	CASSESVIMNEQFF
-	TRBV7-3	CASSSPTGDEQFF
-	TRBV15	CATSRDSASFTDTQYF
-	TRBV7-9	CASSPHGRATDNEQFF
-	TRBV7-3	CASSLETSGNTDTQYF
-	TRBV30	CAWSVKRGPPGELFF
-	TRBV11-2	CASSRLGGAGETQYF
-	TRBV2	CASSVASGGQETQYF
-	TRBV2	CASSVQGISNQPQHF
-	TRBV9	CASSVTGLGVTEAFF
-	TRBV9	CASSIDQRRNQETQYF
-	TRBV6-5	CASSLTSSGNTIYF
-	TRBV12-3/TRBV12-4	CASSLGVIYGYTF
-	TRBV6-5	CASSYGDRLTEAFF
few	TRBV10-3	CAISRETLYGYTF
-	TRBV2	CASSRQGRGETQYF
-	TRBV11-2	CASSYANNEQFF
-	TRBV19	CASSIGGGQSGQPQHF
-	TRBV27	CASSSGQWNQPQHF
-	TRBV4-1	CASSNPRASPRAFF
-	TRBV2	CASSVDRRTLF
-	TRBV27	CASSLYGSNQPQHF
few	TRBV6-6	CASTPSLGTEDSNQPQHF
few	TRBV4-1	CASRSEGSGNQPQHF
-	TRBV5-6	CASSFQQGELFF
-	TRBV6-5	CASRGQPSNTEAFF
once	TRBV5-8	CASRFEEILYNEQFF
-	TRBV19	CASSPAGSYNEQFF
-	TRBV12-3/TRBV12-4	CASSRDGYQPQHF
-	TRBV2	CASSRAEGQPQHF
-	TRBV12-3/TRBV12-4	CASSFSRGRGQYF
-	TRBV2	CASSSGQPQHF
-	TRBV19	CASSIGHQITEKLFF
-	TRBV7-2	CASSLIGGENEQFF
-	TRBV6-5	CASIRQAPTNEKLFF
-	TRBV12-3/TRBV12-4	CASSQGARGYTF
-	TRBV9	CASSHSRSRDGYTF
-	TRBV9	CASSLATAGTGNTIYF
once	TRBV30	CAWSGLNTGELFF
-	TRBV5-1	CASKIDQLEAFF